This T cell receptor (beta chain) was sequenced in a study of blood T cell repertoires in COVID-19. Looked up from germline, CDR1 is SGDLS and CDR2 is YYNGEE. V was clipped by 0 bases and J by 4 bases, with 15 bases between them. CDR3 size: 16 residues. The authors' processing: Reference gene primer amplification gave nucleated cell count estimates. This table comes from immunoSEQ multiplex PCR, and its TCRdb copy is limited to in-frame clones, with some not included. From that table come the V and J calls and clone size; the DNA was used to work out D and trimming. The sample consists of around 220,000 clones, roughly 88% of them appearing once.

The rearrangement uses TRBV9 and TRBJ2-3, with a tentative D call TRBD2 (6 bases). The source is a woman between 45 and 65 years old with acute COVID-19. Sequencing input: PBMCs or T cells enriched from blood (not recorded which). This CDR3 is CASSVAPPGSSDTQYF. The CDR3 DNA sequence: TGTGCCAGCAGCGTAGCCCCCCCCGGGAGTTCAGATACGCAGTATTTT.